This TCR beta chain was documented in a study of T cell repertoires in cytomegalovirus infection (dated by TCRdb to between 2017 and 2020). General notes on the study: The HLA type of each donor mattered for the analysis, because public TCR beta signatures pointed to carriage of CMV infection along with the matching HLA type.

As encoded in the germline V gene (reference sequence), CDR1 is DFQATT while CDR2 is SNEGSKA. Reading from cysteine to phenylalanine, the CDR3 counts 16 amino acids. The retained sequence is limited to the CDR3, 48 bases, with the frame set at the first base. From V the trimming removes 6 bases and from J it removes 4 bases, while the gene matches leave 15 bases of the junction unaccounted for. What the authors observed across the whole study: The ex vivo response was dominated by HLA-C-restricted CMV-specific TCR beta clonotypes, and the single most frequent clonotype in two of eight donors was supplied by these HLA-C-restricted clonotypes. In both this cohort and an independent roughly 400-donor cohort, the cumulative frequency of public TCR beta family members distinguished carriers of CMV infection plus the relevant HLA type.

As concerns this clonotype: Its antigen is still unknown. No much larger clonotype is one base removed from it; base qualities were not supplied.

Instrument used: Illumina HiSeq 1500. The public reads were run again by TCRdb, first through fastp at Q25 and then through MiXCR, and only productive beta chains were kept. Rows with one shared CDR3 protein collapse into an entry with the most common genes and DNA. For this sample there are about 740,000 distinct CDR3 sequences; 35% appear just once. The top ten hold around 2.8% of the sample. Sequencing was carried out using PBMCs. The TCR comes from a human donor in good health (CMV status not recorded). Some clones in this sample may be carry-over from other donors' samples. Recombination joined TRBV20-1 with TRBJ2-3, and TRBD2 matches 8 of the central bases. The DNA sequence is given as TGCAGTGCCGAGAATACAGCGGGAGATAACGCAGATACGCAGTATTTT. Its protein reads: CSAENTAGDNADTQYF.